A selection of T cell receptor beta chains follows, all from one sample in a study of blood T cells in healthy people across ages. MiXCR, applied by TCRdb to the 5' RACE reads, yields one record per CDR3 protein. The data contain approximately 1,000,000 distinct CDR3 sequences, 35% to 45% of them singletons. Sequenced sample: blood. The receptors here all came from a young man in good health. CDR3s include the opening cysteine and the closing phenylalanine or tryptophan. The order of the fields is D gene, clone size, J gene, CDR3 length, V gene, CDR3 protein, CDR3 DNA. A D gene is named only where the DNA matches it firmly. Clone sizes are given selectively: once, few, many, or a class where the clone is expanded.

D: .; size: few; J: TRBJ2-3; length: 15; V: TRBV12-3/TRBV12-4; CDR3: CASSLASVETDTQYF; DNA: TGTGCCAGCAGTTTAGCCTCTGTGGAGACAGATACGCAGTATTTT
D: .; size: few; J: TRBJ1-4; length: 14; V: TRBV7-9; CDR3: CASSLKAVGEKLFF; DNA: TGTGCCAGCAGCTTAAAGGCAGTTGGTGAAAAACTGTTTTTT
D: .; size: .; J: TRBJ2-7; length: 13; V: TRBV12-5; CDR3: CASGFGLYYEQYF; DNA: TGTGCTAGTGGTTTCGGACTTTACTACGAGCAGTACTTC
D: .; size: .; J: TRBJ2-3; length: 15; V: TRBV12-3/TRBV12-4; CDR3: CASNPRGQGTDAQYF; DNA: TGTGCCAGCAACCCAAGGGGTCAGGGCACAGATGCGCAGTATTTT
D: .; size: few; J: TRBJ2-7; length: 15; V: TRBV7-3; CDR3: CASSLIPGTYNEQYF; DNA: TGTGCCAGCAGCTTAATTCCCGGGACCTACAATGAGCAGTACTTC
D: .; size: .; J: TRBJ1-3; length: 16; V: TRBV7-2; CDR3: CASSLVGVLSGNTIYF; DNA: TGTGCCAGCAGCTTAGTGGGGGTCCTCTCTGGAAACACCATATATTTT
D: .; size: .; J: TRBJ2-3; length: 12; V: TRBV27; CDR3: CATTGGIDTQYF; DNA: TGTGCCACCACCGGGGGTATAGATACGCAGTATTTT
D: .; size: .; J: TRBJ1-1; length: 15; V: TRBV6-2/TRBV6-3; CDR3: CASSEYRVWNTEAFF; DNA: TGTGCCAGCAGCGAATACAGGGTATGGAACACTGAAGCTTTCTTT
D: .; size: .; J: TRBJ1-1; length: 13; V: TRBV12-3/TRBV12-4; CDR3: CATKDGVVTEAFF; DNA: TGTGCCACCAAAGACGGGGTCGTCACTGAAGCTTTCTTT
D: TRBD1; size: .; J: TRBJ1-5; length: 16; V: TRBV6-6; CDR3: CASRPEGQGYNQPQHF; DNA: TGTGCCAGCAGGCCGGAGGGACAGGGGTACAATCAGCCCCAGCATTTT
D: .; size: once; J: TRBJ2-3; length: 16; V: TRBV7-9; CDR3: CASSLGQPSTTDTQYF; DNA: TGTGCCAGCAGCTTAGGGCAGCCTAGTACCACAGATACGCAGTATTTT
D: TRBD1; size: .; J: TRBJ2-1; length: 16; V: TRBV6-4; CDR3: CASSEAGTGPYNEQFF; DNA: TGTGCCAGCAGTGAGGCCGGGACAGGGCCCTACAATGAGCAGTTCTTC
D: .; size: .; J: TRBJ2-5; length: 13; V: TRBV3-1; CDR3: CASSQVGASEQYF; DNA: TGTGCCAGCAGCCAAGTTGGGGCTAGTGAGCAGTACTTC
D: .; size: many; J: TRBJ2-3; length: 16; V: TRBV5-1; CDR3: CASSFTGGGSTDTQYF; DNA: TGCGCCAGCAGCTTTACGGGGGGCGGTAGCACAGATACGCAGTATTTT
D: TRBD1; size: .; J: TRBJ1-1; length: 15; V: TRBV5-1; CDR3: CASSLVGDSLTEAFF; DNA: TGCGCCAGCAGCTTGGTGGGGGACAGTTTGACTGAAGCTTTCTTT
D: TRBD2; size: .; J: TRBJ2-1; length: 14; V: TRBV3-1; CDR3: CASSHTSGYNEQFF; DNA: TGTGCCAGCAGCCACACTAGCGGATACAATGAGCAGTTCTTC
D: TRBD1; size: .; J: TRBJ2-1; length: 17; V: TRBV9; CDR3: CASSEWPGQGDYNEQFF; DNA: TGTGCCAGCAGCGAGTGGCCCGGACAGGGGGATTACAATGAGCAGTTCTTC
D: TRBD1; size: few; J: TRBJ2-7; length: 11; V: TRBV20-1; CDR3: CSARDRDGQYF; DNA: TGCAGTGCGAGAGACAGGGACGGGCAGTACTTC
D: TRBD1; size: .; J: TRBJ1-6; length: 13; V: TRBV12-3/TRBV12-4; CDR3: CASSPRQGTPLHF; DNA: TGTGCCAGCAGCCCTAGACAGGGAACACCCCTCCACTTT
D: .; size: .; J: TRBJ2-2; length: 13; V: TRBV29-1; CDR3: CSVVSLHTGELFF; DNA: TGCAGCGTTGTGTCGCTGCACACCGGGGAGCTGTTTTTT
D: .; size: few; J: TRBJ2-4; length: 15; V: TRBV7-2; CDR3: CASSSRGVAKNIQYF; DNA: TGTGCCAGCAGCTCGAGGGGGGTAGCCAAAAACATTCAGTACTTC